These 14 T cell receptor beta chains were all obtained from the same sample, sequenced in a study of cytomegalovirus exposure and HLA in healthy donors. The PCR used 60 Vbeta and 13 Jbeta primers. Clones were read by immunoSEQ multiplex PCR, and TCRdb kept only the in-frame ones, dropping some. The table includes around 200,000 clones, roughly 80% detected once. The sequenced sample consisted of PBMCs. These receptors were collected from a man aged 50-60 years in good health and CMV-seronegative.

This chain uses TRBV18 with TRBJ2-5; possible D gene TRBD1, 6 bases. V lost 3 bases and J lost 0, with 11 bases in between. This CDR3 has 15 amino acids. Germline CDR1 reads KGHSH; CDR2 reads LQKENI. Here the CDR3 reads CASSPPRGYQETQYF. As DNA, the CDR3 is TGTGCCAGCTCACCCCCTAGGGGGTACCAAGAGACCCAGTACTTC.

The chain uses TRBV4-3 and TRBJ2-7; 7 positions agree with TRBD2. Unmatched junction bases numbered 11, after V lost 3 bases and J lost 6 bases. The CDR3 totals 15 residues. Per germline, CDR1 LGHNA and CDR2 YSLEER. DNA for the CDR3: TGCGCCAGCAGCCAGGGATCCCTGGGAGGGGTCGAGCAGTACTTC. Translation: CASSQGSLGGVEQYF.

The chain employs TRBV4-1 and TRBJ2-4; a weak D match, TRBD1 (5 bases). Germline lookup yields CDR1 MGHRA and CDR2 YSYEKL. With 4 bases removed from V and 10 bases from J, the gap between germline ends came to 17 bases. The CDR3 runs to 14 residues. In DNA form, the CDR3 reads TGCGCCAGCAGCCCGTATTTAGTAGCAGGGATTCAGTACTTC. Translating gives CASSPYLVAGIQYF.

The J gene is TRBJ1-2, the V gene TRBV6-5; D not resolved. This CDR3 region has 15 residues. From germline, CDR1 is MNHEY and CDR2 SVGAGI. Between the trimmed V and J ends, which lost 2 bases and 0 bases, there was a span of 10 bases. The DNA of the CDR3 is TGTGCCAGCAGTTACCGGGGAAGCGCTAACTATGGCTACACCTTC. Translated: CASSYRGSANYGYTF.

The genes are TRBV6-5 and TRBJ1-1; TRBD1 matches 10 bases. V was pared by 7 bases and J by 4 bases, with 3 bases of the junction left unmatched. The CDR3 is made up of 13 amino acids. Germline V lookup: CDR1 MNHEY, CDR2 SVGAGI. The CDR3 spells CASTRQGATEAFF. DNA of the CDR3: TGTGCCAGCACCCGACAGGGGGCCACTGAAGCTTTCTTT.

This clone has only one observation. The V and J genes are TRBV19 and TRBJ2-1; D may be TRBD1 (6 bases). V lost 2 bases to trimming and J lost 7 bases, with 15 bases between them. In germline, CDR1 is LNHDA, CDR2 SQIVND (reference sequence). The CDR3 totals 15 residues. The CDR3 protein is CASSIPGQSKNEQFF. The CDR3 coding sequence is TGTGCCAGTAGTATACCCGGACAGAGCAAGAATGAGCAGTTCTTC. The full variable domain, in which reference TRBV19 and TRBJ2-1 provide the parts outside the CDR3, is DGGITQSPKYLFRKEGQNVTLSCEQNLNHDAMYWYRQDPGQGLRLIYYSQIVNDFQKGDIAEGYSVSREKKESFPLTVTSAQKNPTAFYLCASSIPGQSKNEQFFGPGTRLTVL.

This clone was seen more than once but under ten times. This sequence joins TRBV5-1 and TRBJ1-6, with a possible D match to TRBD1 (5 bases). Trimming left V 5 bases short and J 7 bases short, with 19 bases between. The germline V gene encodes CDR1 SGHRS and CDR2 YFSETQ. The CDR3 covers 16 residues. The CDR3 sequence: CASSLMMGQANSPLHF. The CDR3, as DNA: TGCGCCAGCAGTTTGATGATGGGGCAGGCGAATTCACCCCTCCACTTT.

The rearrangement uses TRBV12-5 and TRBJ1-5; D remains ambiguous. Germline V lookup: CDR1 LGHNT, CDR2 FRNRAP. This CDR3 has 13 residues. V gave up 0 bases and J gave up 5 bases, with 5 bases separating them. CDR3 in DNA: TGTGCTAGTGGTTTGGTACGGGATCAGCCCCAGCATTTT. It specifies CASGLVRDQPQHF.

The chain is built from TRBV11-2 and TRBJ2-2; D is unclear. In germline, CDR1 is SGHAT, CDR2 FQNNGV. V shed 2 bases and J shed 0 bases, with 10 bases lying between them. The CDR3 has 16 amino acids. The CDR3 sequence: CASSLPRVSNTGELFF. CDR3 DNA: TGTGCCAGCAGCTTACCCCGGGTTTCGAACACCGGGGAGCTGTTTTTT. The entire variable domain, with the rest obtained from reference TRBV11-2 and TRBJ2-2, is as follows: EAGVAQSPRYKIIEKRQSVAFWCNPISGHATLYWYQQILGQGPKLLIQFQNNGVVDDSQLPKDRFSAERLKGVDSTLKIQPAKLEDSAVYLCASSLPRVSNTGELFFGEGSRLTVL.

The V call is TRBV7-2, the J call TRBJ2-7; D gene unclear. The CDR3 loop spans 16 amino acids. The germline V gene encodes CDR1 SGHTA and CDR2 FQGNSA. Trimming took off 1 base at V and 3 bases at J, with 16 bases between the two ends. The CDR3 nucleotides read TGTGCCAGCAGCTTAGGTCCCCTTGGTTCAGGCTACGAGCAGTACTTC. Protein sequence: CASSLGPLGSGYEQYF. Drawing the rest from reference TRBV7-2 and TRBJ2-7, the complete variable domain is GAGVSQSPSNKVTEKGKDVELRCDPISGHTALYWYRQSLGQGLEFLIYFQGNSAPDKSGLPSDRFSAERTGGSVSTLTIQRTQQEDSAVYLCASSLGPLGSGYEQYFGPGTRLTVT.

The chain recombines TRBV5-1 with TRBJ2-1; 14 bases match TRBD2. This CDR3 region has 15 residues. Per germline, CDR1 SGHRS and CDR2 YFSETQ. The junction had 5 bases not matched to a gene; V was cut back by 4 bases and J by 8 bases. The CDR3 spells CASSPGLAGVDEQFF. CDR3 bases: TGCGCCAGCAGCCCGGGACTAGCGGGGGTCGATGAGCAGTTCTTC. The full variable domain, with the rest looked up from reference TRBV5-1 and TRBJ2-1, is KAGVTQTPRYLIKTRGQQVTLSCSPISGHRSVSWYQQTPGQGLQFLFEYFSETQRNKGNFPGRFSGRQFSNSRSEMNVSTLELGDSALYLCASSPGLAGVDEQFFGPGTRLTVL.

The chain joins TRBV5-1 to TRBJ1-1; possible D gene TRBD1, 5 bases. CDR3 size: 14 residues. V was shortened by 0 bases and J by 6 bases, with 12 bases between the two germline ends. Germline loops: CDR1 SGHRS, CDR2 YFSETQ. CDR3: CASSLGVAGAEAFF. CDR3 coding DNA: TGCGCCAGCAGCTTGGGGGTCGCGGGGGCTGAAGCTTTCTTT.

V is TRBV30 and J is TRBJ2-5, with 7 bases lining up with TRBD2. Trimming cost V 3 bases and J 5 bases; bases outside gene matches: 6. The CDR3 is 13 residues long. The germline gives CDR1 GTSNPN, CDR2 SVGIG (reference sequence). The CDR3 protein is CAWRRAGVETQYF. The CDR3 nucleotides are TGTGCCTGGAGGCGCGCGGGGGTGGAGACCCAGTACTTC.

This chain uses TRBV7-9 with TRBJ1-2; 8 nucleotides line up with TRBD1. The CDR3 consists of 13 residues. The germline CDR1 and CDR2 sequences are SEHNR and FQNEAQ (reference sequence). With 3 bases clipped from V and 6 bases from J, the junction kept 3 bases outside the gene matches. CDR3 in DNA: TGTGCCAGCAGCTTGGGACAGGTGCATGGCTACACCTTC. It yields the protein CASSLGQVHGYTF.